Listed below are T cell receptor beta chains from one sample, sequenced in a study of T cells in Graves' hyperthyroidism and ophthalmopathy. MiXCR, applied by TCRdb to the multiplex PCR reads, yields one record per CDR3 protein. The table has 90,000 to 120,000 distinct CDR3 sequences, approximately 15% seen once; the top ten hold roughly 40%. Sequenced sample: blood. These receptors all come from a woman aged 45-65 years with Graves' hyperthyroidism. Each CDR3 is given without its conserved first and last residue.

len,v_gene,j_gene,CDR3aa
11,TRBV7-3,TRBJ1-1,ASSLDSDTEAF
16,TRBV12-3/TRBV12-4,TRBJ2-7,ASSFRSGGLAVSYEQY
13,TRBV5-4,TRBJ1-1,ASSPDREMGTEAF
10,TRBV28,TRBJ1-4,ASSQGKEKLF
13,TRBV24-1,TRBJ2-1,ATSDSRGRANEQF
11,TRBV7-2,TRBJ2-7,ASSSLRSSEQY
12,TRBV9,TRBJ1-2,ASSSPGTGDGYT
13,TRBV7-9,TRBJ1-1,ASSKRQGPNTEAF
13,TRBV20-1,TRBJ2-7,SARAGAALAYEQY
12,TRBV20-1,TRBJ2-1,SALRGGSYNEQF
14,TRBV9,TRBJ2-1,ASSVGDPSSYNEQF
13,TRBV5-1,TRBJ1-4,ASSLQGAPNEKLF
12,TRBV19,TRBJ1-5,ASSDQGFRQPQH
13,TRBV5-1,TRBJ2-3,ASHRTSGSTDTQY
12,TRBV27,TRBJ2-4,ASSRDVAKNIQY
12,TRBV2,TRBJ2-1,ASSGGLAVNEQF
13,TRBV7-3,TRBJ2-5,ASSDLAGGGETQY
12,TRBV2,TRBJ1-1,ASTQTGPNTEAF
13,TRBV27,TRBJ2-1,ASSVWGQGRDEQF
12,TRBV20-1,TRBJ2-7,SAPIPGSGDEQY
12,TRBV5-1,TRBJ2-5,ASSLGAPARAQY
11,TRBV2,TRBJ1-1,ASRAGEVTEAF
9,TRBV30,TRBJ2-1,AWTRANEQF
15,TRBV11-2,TRBJ2-6,ASSPGQGISGANVLT
11,TRBV18,TRBJ2-7,ASSPQNLAEQY
12,TRBV28,TRBJ2-7,ASSYHRENYEQY
10,TRBV6-2/TRBV6-3,TRBJ2-7,ATGLARYGQY
14,TRBV5-4,TRBJ2-3,ASSFGLAGVTDTQY
11,TRBV15,TRBJ1-5,ATSTRTAQPQH
12,TRBV5-1,TRBJ1-2,ASRGQGFGYGYT
10,TRBV30,TRBJ2-5,AWRLKGETQY
12,TRBV11-2,TRBJ2-7,ASSYNRNSYEQY
13,TRBV7-2,TRBJ1-3,ASSSTERGGNTIY
13,TRBV29-1,TRBJ2-1,SVVSREAYYNEQF
13,TRBV7-9,TRBJ2-7,ASSTYSGRAGEQY
14,TRBV5-1,TRBJ1-4,ASSRDKWSANEKLF
13,TRBV24-1,TRBJ2-1,ATSELAGSANEQF
17,TRBV12-5,TRBJ2-2,ASAPPGTRGGWNTGELF
11,TRBV19,TRBJ2-7,ASSPTNLYEQY
14,TRBV6-2/TRBV6-3,TRBJ1-2,ASSYALSGTEYGYT
13,TRBV28,TRBJ1-2,ASSELPGLTYGYT
10,TRBV28,TRBJ1-4,ASSGKVGKLF
10,TRBV5-8,TRBJ2-5,ASSHVRGAQY
14,TRBV19,TRBJ2-2,ASSPRGWDYTGELF
12,TRBV5-8,TRBJ2-3,ASSSAGYTDTQY
12,TRBV3-1,TRBJ1-1,ASSQVPGWTEAF
15,TRBV11-2,TRBJ1-2,ASSLELLAGSNYGYT
13,TRBV5-1,TRBJ1-1,ASSLGTGRNTEAF
10,TRBV18,TRBJ2-5,ATNLGGETQY
12,TRBV2,TRBJ2-3,ARTGTSKGDTQY
11,TRBV5-6,TRBJ1-2,ASSEGQLDGYT
13,TRBV2,TRBJ1-6,ASSENDRVGSPLH
17,TRBV28,TRBJ2-4,ASSPRLTGPGEAKNIQY
12,TRBV10-3,TRBJ2-7,AIRAGQQQNEQY
10,TRBV30,TRBJ2-3,AWSSLTDTQY